This TCR beta chain originates from a study of blood T cell repertoires in COVID-19. Study details: Acute and convalescent COVID-19 specimens originated in the United States, Italy and Spain. In each case, the material was cDNA or gDNA derived from T cells, B-cell-depleted T cells, or PBMCs.

This CDR3 contains 13 residues. With V trimmed by 5 bases and J by 7 bases, 6 bases remained unmatched. Germline-derived CDR1 and CDR2 are MDHEN and SYDVKM. Per the original methods: Amplification from reference gene primers served as the basis for estimated nucleated cell counts. Data came from immunoSEQ multiplex PCR; TCRdb stores just in-frame clones and leaves some out. V and J calls plus clone size are reproduced from that table; the DNA served to infer D and trimming. The top ten clones hold 0.85% to 1% of a sample with 90,000 to 120,000 clones, approximately 90% of them seen once. Sequenced: peripheral blood. The chain has TRBV28 and TRBJ1-1; TRBD1 agrees at 8 bases. The clonotype was recovered from a man in his 60s with acute or convalescent COVID-19. DNA for the CDR3: TGTGCCAGCAGTCGAGACAGGGGTCATGAAGCTTTCTTT. It translates to CASSRDRGHEAFF. Complete variable domain (other parts from reference TRBV28 and TRBJ1-1): DVKVTQSSRYLVKRTGEKVFLECVQDMDHENMFWYRQDPGLGLRLIYFSYDVKMKEKGDIPEGYSVSREKKERFSLILESASTNQTSMYLCASSRDRGHEAFFGQGTRLTVV.